This TCR beta chain was identified during a study of T cell responses to AZD1222 COVID-19 vaccine. Study-wide results and caveats: None of the repertoires were sampled until the peak T cell response had passed.

Comment on this clone: Its antigen remains unidentified.

Assay used: immunoSEQ multiplex PCR; TCRdb lists only in-frame clones, some missing. The sample has roughly 270,000 clones; approximately 94% are singletons. CDR3 length: 14 residues. Germline CDR1 SGDLS, CDR2 YYNGEE. V lost 2 bases to trimming and J lost 7 bases, with 12 bases between them. The input for sequencing was peripheral blood, taken 28 days after the second AZD1222 dose. The chain is built from TRBV9 and TRBJ1-4; TRBD1 is a possible D gene (5 bases). This TCR was recovered from an adult who received the AZD1222 COVID-19 vaccine. The CDR3 spells CASSVRDWGEKLFF. In nucleotides, the CDR3 is TGTGCCAGCAGCGTCCGGGACTGGGGTGAAAAACTGTTTTTT.